This passage covers 15 T cell receptor beta chains from one sample sequenced in a study of blood T cell repertoires in COVID-19 (dated by TCRdb to about 2020). The library was produced with the immunoSEQ multiplex PCR assay. TCRdb provides this immuneACCESS table in a form limited to in-frame rearrangements. Some clones are lacking; in checked studies, under half of them reflect an unresolved V gene, and why the rest are absent is not known. In all, the sample holds under 140,000 clones, and 72% of those were seen once. Of the sample, more than 7.5% falls within the top ten clones. Sample: peripheral blood. The receptor source for this set is a woman aged 55-69 years with acute or convalescent COVID-19.

The chain joins TRBV5-1 to TRBJ2-1; the match to TRBD2 covers 7 bases. This CDR3 comprises 14 residues. V gave up 5 bases and J gave up 9 bases; unmatched junction bases: 11. Germline V gene data show CDR1 as SGHRS and CDR2 as YFSETQ. CDR3 nucleotide sequence: TGCGCCAGCAGAGAGCTACTAGCGCACTCTGAGCAGTTCTTC. It translates to CASRELLAHSEQFF.

V and J are TRBV2 and TRBJ1-2; possible D gene TRBD1, 5 bases. This CDR3 has 16 amino acids. Germline assignment: CDR1 SNHLY and CDR2 FYNNEI. The ends were cut back, 0 bases at V and 7 bases at J, with 18 bases in the middle. DNA of the CDR3: TGTGCCAGCAGTGAAGCGCGGGGGTATCGGGTGACTGGCTACACCTTC. Translating gives CASSEARGYRVTGYTF.

The chain is built from TRBV19 and TRBJ1-2, with TRBD1 as a possible D gene (5 bases). CDR3 length equals 13 residues. Germline assignment: CDR1 LNHDA and CDR2 SQIVND (reference sequence). Trimming shortened V by 1 base and J by 9 bases, and 12 bases separated the two germline ends. The CDR3 sequence is CASSIGTTDSYTF. CDR3 in DNA: TGTGCCAGTAGTATAGGGACAACTGATAGCTACACCTTC.

The chain combines TRBV4-3 with TRBJ1-5; D unresolved. The length of the CDR3 is 14 residues. Germline loops: CDR1 LGHNA, CDR2 YSLEER. V lost 0 bases, J lost 4 bases, and 7 bases lay in between. The CDR3 DNA reads as TGCGCCAGCAGCCAAGAGGGAGGGAATCAGCCCCAGCATTTT. Encoded protein: CASSQEGGNQPQHF.

CDR3 residues: CAIQFLPNTEAFF. DNA for the CDR3: TGTGCCATCCAGTTTCTCCCTAACACTGAAGCTTTCTTT. V gene TRBV28 combines with J gene TRBJ1-1, with unresolved D. Trimming cost V 10 bases and J 2 bases, with 14 bases left between them. This CDR3 has 13 residues. Germline CDR1 and CDR2: MDHEN and SYDVKM.

This chain uses TRBV24-1 with TRBJ2-2; D unresolved. Germline V lookup: CDR1 KGHDR, CDR2 SFDVKD. V gave up 0 bases and J gave up 0 bases, with 13 bases separating them. CDR3 length: 18 amino acids. CDR3 protein: CATSDLPGTSPNTGELFF. The CDR3 bases are TGTGCCACCAGTGATTTGCCTGGCACCTCCCCGAACACCGGGGAGCTGTTTTTT.

There are a few counts of this clone. V gene TRBV30 combines with J gene TRBJ1-6, with D perhaps TRBD1 (6 bases). Trimming removed 4 bases at V and 1 base at J, with 14 bases between. The CDR3 consists of 16 residues. Germline V CDR1 and CDR2: GTSNPN, SVGIG (reference sequence). CDR3 DNA sequence: TGTGCCTGGACAAACCGGGGGGCATCCTATAATTCACCCCTCCACTTT. Its translation: CAWTNRGASYNSPLHF.

The gene calls are TRBV27 and TRBJ2-7; maybe TRBD1 (5 bases). The V end lost 8 bases, the J end lost 7 bases, and 21 bases lay between the germline ends. The CDR3 covers 14 residues. Germline V gene sequence: CDR1 MNHEY, CDR2 SMNVEV (reference sequence). CDR3 bases: TGTGCCAGCCTTCCCAGGGTATGGTCTGGAGAGCAGTACTTC. This sequence encodes CASLPRVWSGEQYF.

The CDR3 bases are TGTGCCAGCCGGGAGTCTCAGAACACTGAAGCTTTCTTT. As protein: CASRESQNTEAFF. This rearrangement joins TRBV7-9 to TRBJ1-1; no firm D call. Trimming pared 8 bases from V and 1 base from J, leaving 11 bases between. Germline V gene lookup returns CDR1 SEHNR and CDR2 FQNEAQ (reference sequence). This CDR3 spans 13 amino acids.

This chain joins TRBV11-1 and TRBJ1-3; the D is unclear. CDR1 SGHAT and CDR2 FQDESV come from the germline V gene (reference sequence). CDR3 size: 13 residues. V was trimmed by 1 base and J by 4 bases, leaving 5 bases between them. As DNA, the CDR3 is TGTGCCAGCAGCTTAGACAGCGGAAACACCATATATTTT. Protein sequence: CASSLDSGNTIYF.

This clone has just a few counts. The chain is built from TRBV19 and TRBJ2-1; TRBD2 aligns across 9 bases. The J segment lost 5 bases and the V segment lost 6 bases, leaving 5 bases of the junction unmatched. Germline V gives CDR1 LNHDA, CDR2 SQIVND (reference sequence). CDR3 size: 14 residues. The CDR3 reads CASRTSGTNNEQFF. DNA of the CDR3: TGTGCCAGTAGGACTAGCGGTACCAACAATGAGCAGTTCTTC.

The V gene is TRBV5-6, the J gene TRBJ2-7; 8 bases match TRBD1. The CDR3 length is 14 residues. Germline V gene lookup returns CDR1 SGHDT and CDR2 YYEEEE. The V segment lost 0 bases and the J segment 6 bases; nucleotides outside the gene matches: 5. CDR3 coding DNA: TGTGCCAGCAGCTTGGTTCAGGGGGCAGGCGAGCAGTACTTC. Encoded protein: CASSLVQGAGEQYF. Variable domain in full (rest from reference TRBV5-6 and TRBJ2-7): DAGVTQSPTHLIKTRGQQVTLRCSPKSGHDTVSWYQQALGQGPQFIFQYYEEEERQRGNFPDRFSGHQFPNYSSELNVNALLLGDSALYLCASSLVQGAGEQYFGPGTRLTVT.

In its sample, this clone was seen once. J is TRBJ1-2 and V is TRBV5-4; D gene ambiguous. CDR1 and CDR2 from the germline V gene are SGHNT and YYREEE (reference sequence). The CDR3 length is 12 residues. V dropped 4 bases and J dropped 7 bases, with 11 bases sitting between them. The CDR3 coding sequence is TGTGCCAGCAGCCAAGGGAGGCTTGGCTACACCTTC. Its protein product is CASSQGRLGYTF.

This rearrangement joins TRBV7-2 to TRBJ1-2; 7 bases match TRBD1. The germline V gene has CDR1 SGHTA and CDR2 FQGNSA. The CDR3 covers 14 residues. Trimming took 5 bases from V and 2 from J; bases not matched to a gene: 5. The CDR3 protein is CASSHDRANYGYTF. CDR3 nucleotide sequence: TGTGCCAGCAGCCATGACAGGGCCAACTATGGCTACACCTTC.

This clone showed up just a few times. The chain carries TRBV10-2 and TRBJ2-1, with 11 bases that match TRBD2. The V gene's germline CDR1 is WSHSY and CDR2 SAAADI. The CDR3 extends over 15 amino acids. V trimming: 6 bases; J trimming: 8 bases; junction bases outside the gene matches: 9. Here the CDR3 reads CASRELAGAGYEQFF. CDR3 nucleotide sequence: TGCGCCAGCAGAGAACTAGCGGGGGCTGGGTATGAGCAGTTCTTC.